This is a list of T cell receptor beta chains from one sample in a study of cytomegalovirus exposure and HLA in healthy donors. Sequencing used immunoSEQ multiplex PCR; TCRdb keeps in-frame clones, though not all of them. Of 150,000 to 200,000 clones in the sample, around 81% were seen once. What was sequenced was PBMCs. The receptors originated from a man between 18 and 29 years old in good health and CMV-seronegative. The CDR3 runs from the conserved cysteine through the conserved F or W. D genes are given only for firm matches. A clone size is listed for some rows: how often the clone was seen (once, few, many), or a class if it is expanded.

V gene: TRBV19
D gene: -
J gene: TRBJ2-3
clone size: -
CDR3 protein: CASSIPGIAVTDTQYF
CDR3 DNA: TGTGCCAGTAGTATTCCCGGAATAGCGGTCACAGATACGCAGTATTTT

V gene: TRBV18
D gene: TRBD2
J gene: TRBJ2-7
clone size: -
CDR3 protein: CASSTSGRSHEQYF
CDR3 DNA: TGTGCCAGCTCGACTAGCGGGAGGTCCCACGAGCAGTACTTC

V gene: TRBV5-5
D gene: -
J gene: TRBJ2-1
clone size: -
CDR3 protein: CASSLGERPVGNEQFF
CDR3 DNA: TGTGCCAGCAGCTTGGGGGAGCGCCCCGTAGGCAATGAGCAGTTCTTC

V gene: TRBV6-1
D gene: -
J gene: TRBJ1-5
clone size: -
CDR3 protein: CASREGERPQHF
CDR3 DNA: TGTGCCAGCAGGGAAGGGGAGAGGCCCCAGCATTTT

V gene: TRBV12-5
D gene: -
J gene: TRBJ2-3
clone size: -
CDR3 protein: CASGFFASSGSSTDTQYF
CDR3 DNA: TGTGCTAGTGGTTTTTTTGCTTCCAGCGGGTCTAGCACAGATACGCAGTATTTT

V gene: TRBV4-3
D gene: -
J gene: TRBJ2-1
clone size: -
CDR3 protein: CASSDRRAEAYNEQFF
CDR3 DNA: TGCGCCAGCAGTGATCGAAGGGCGGAGGCATACAATGAGCAGTTCTTC

V gene: TRBV11-2
D gene: TRBD1
J gene: TRBJ2-7
clone size: -
CDR3 protein: CASSTTRTGINEQYF
CDR3 DNA: TGTGCCAGCAGCACCACCCGGACAGGGATCAACGAGCAGTACTTC

V gene: TRBV5-1
D gene: -
J gene: TRBJ2-3
clone size: -
CDR3 protein: CASSLFGGTDTQYF
CDR3 DNA: TGCGCCAGCAGCTTGTTCGGGGGCACAGATACGCAGTATTTT

V gene: TRBV19
D gene: -
J gene: TRBJ2-7
clone size: -
CDR3 protein: CASSIGGPLSYEQYF
CDR3 DNA: TGTGCCAGTAGTATCGGGGGACCACTCTCCTACGAGCAGTACTTC

V gene: TRBV11-3
D gene: TRBD2
J gene: TRBJ2-3
clone size: -
CDR3 protein: CASSRIIAGGGDTQYF
CDR3 DNA: TGTGCCAGCAGCCGCATCATAGCGGGGGGGGGAGATACGCAGTATTTT

V gene: TRBV29-1
D gene: -
J gene: TRBJ2-7
clone size: -
CDR3 protein: CSVELWERAAYEQYF
CDR3 DNA: TGCAGCGTGGAGCTCTGGGAGCGAGCAGCCTACGAGCAGTACTTC

V gene: TRBV10-3
D gene: TRBD2
J gene: TRBJ2-7
clone size: -
CDR3 protein: CAISEIVSGSHEQYF
CDR3 DNA: TGTGCCATCAGTGAGATAGTTAGCGGGTCCCACGAGCAGTACTTC

V gene: TRBV2
D gene: -
J gene: TRBJ1-5
clone size: -
CDR3 protein: CASSDSGIRQPQHF
CDR3 DNA: TGTGCCAGCAGTGACTCCGGGATTCGTCAGCCCCAGCATTTT

V gene: TRBV18
D gene: TRBD2
J gene: TRBJ2-7
clone size: -
CDR3 protein: CASSAGLAGEGYF
CDR3 DNA: TGTGCCAGCTCAGCAGGACTAGCGGGAGAGGGGTACTTC

V gene: TRBV28
D gene: TRBD2
J gene: TRBJ2-5
clone size: -
CDR3 protein: CASSSRTSGRGQETQYF
CDR3 DNA: TGTGCCAGCAGTTCCCGGACTAGCGGGAGGGGGCAAGAGACCCAGTACTTC

V gene: TRBV2
D gene: -
J gene: TRBJ2-1
clone size: -
CDR3 protein: CASTLLEIEQFF
CDR3 DNA: TGTGCCAGCACCTTACTAGAGATTGAGCAGTTCTTC

V gene: TRBV6-5
D gene: TRBD1
J gene: TRBJ2-2
clone size: -
CDR3 protein: CASSETGDSGGELFF
CDR3 DNA: TGTGCCAGCAGCGAAACAGGGGATTCGGGCGGGGAGCTGTTTTTT

V gene: TRBV10-1
D gene: TRBD2
J gene: TRBJ2-1
clone size: -
CDR3 protein: CASSRLAGGYNEQFF
CDR3 DNA: TGCGCCAGCAGTCGACTAGCGGGGGGATACAATGAGCAGTTCTTC

V gene: TRBV7-9
D gene: TRBD2
J gene: TRBJ2-1
clone size: -
CDR3 protein: CASSLVSGRGEQFF
CDR3 DNA: TGTGCCAGCAGCTTAGTGTCGGGGAGGGGTGAGCAGTTCTTC

V gene: TRBV7-3
D gene: TRBD2
J gene: TRBJ2-3
clone size: once
CDR3 protein: CASSQLAGVGTDTQYF
CDR3 DNA: TGTGCCAGCAGCCAACTAGCGGGAGTGGGCACAGATACGCAGTATTTT

V gene: TRBV5-6
D gene: TRBD1
J gene: TRBJ2-4
clone size: -
CDR3 protein: CASSLQGTKNIQYF
CDR3 DNA: TGTGCCAGCAGCTTACAGGGGACCAAAAACATTCAGTACTTC

V gene: TRBV15
D gene: TRBD1
J gene: TRBJ1-2
clone size: -
CDR3 protein: CATSKQGDYTF
CDR3 DNA: TGTGCCACCAGCAAACAGGGGGACTACACCTTC

V gene: TRBV6-1
D gene: -
J gene: TRBJ1-1
clone size: -
CDR3 protein: CASSEWPGLNTEAFF
CDR3 DNA: TGTGCCAGCAGTGAATGGCCAGGGCTGAACACTGAAGCTTTCTTT

V gene: TRBV28
D gene: TRBD2
J gene: TRBJ2-3
clone size: -
CDR3 protein: CASSLWPSGRATDTQYF
CDR3 DNA: TGTGCCAGCAGTTTATGGCCTAGCGGGAGGGCCACAGATACGCAGTATTTT

V gene: TRBV5-1
D gene: TRBD2
J gene: TRBJ2-1
clone size: -
CDR3 protein: CASTTGLAGGNEQFF
CDR3 DNA: TGCGCCAGCACCACAGGACTAGCGGGAGGGAATGAGCAGTTCTTC

V gene: TRBV30
D gene: TRBD2
J gene: TRBJ2-1
clone size: -
CDR3 protein: CAWGLALKSSYNEQFF
CDR3 DNA: TGTGCCTGGGGACTAGCGCTTAAGAGCTCCTACAATGAGCAGTTCTTC

V gene: TRBV7-9
D gene: -
J gene: TRBJ1-1
clone size: -
CDR3 protein: CASSLVRGWGTEAFF
CDR3 DNA: TGTGCCAGCAGCTTAGTTCGGGGTTGGGGCACTGAAGCTTTCTTT

V gene: TRBV30
D gene: TRBD1
J gene: TRBJ2-7
clone size: -
CDR3 protein: CAWGSQGAYYEQYF
CDR3 DNA: TGTGCCTGGGGCAGCCAGGGGGCTTACTACGAGCAGTACTTC

V gene: TRBV29-1
D gene: TRBD2
J gene: TRBJ2-7
clone size: few
CDR3 protein: CSVDGGLAGQNYEQYF
CDR3 DNA: TGCAGCGTTGATGGAGGACTAGCGGGACAGAACTACGAGCAGTACTTC

V gene: TRBV15
D gene: -
J gene: TRBJ1-1
clone size: -
CDR3 protein: CATSTGLLNTEAFF
CDR3 DNA: TGTGCCACCAGCACCGGGTTACTGAACACTGAAGCTTTCTTT

V gene: TRBV15
D gene: TRBD2
J gene: TRBJ2-1
clone size: -
CDR3 protein: CATTGDGGGATANEQFF
CDR3 DNA: TGTGCCACCACAGGGGATGGCGGGGGGGCTACGGCGAATGAGCAGTTCTTC

V gene: TRBV29-1
D gene: -
J gene: TRBJ2-7
clone size: -
CDR3 protein: CSGSTGPYDEQYF
CDR3 DNA: TGCAGCGGATCGACAGGACCGTATGACGAGCAGTACTTC

V gene: TRBV15
D gene: -
J gene: TRBJ1-1
clone size: -
CDR3 protein: CATSPSMNTEAFF
CDR3 DNA: TGTGCCACCAGTCCTAGCATGAACACTGAAGCTTTCTTT

V gene: TRBV30
D gene: TRBD1
J gene: TRBJ2-7
clone size: -
CDR3 protein: CAWGAPGTAYEQYF
CDR3 DNA: TGTGCCTGGGGAGCCCCCGGGACAGCCTACGAGCAGTACTTC

V gene: TRBV6-4
D gene: TRBD1
J gene: TRBJ1-2
clone size: -
CDR3 protein: CASSDSGSGGFGYTF
CDR3 DNA: TGTGCCAGCAGTGACTCGGGCTCAGGGGGTTTTGGCTACACCTTC

V gene: TRBV5-6
D gene: TRBD1
J gene: TRBJ1-4
clone size: -
CDR3 protein: CASSLGTGWNEKLFF
CDR3 DNA: TGTGCCAGCAGCTTGGGGACAGGTTGGAATGAAAAACTGTTTTTT

V gene: TRBV14
D gene: -
J gene: TRBJ1-4
clone size: -
CDR3 protein: CASSHPASAANEKLFF
CDR3 DNA: TGTGCCAGCAGCCACCCCGCGAGCGCGGCTAATGAAAAACTGTTTTTT

V gene: TRBV5-4
D gene: -
J gene: TRBJ2-2
clone size: -
CDR3 protein: CASSLAAGVAGELFF
CDR3 DNA: TGTGCCAGCAGCTTGGCGGCAGGGGTGGCCGGGGAGCTGTTTTTT

V gene: TRBV4-2
D gene: TRBD2
J gene: TRBJ2-7
clone size: -
CDR3 protein: CASSQGPSTSGSFYEQYF
CDR3 DNA: TGTGCCAGCAGCCAAGGTCCTTCGACTAGCGGGAGTTTCTACGAGCAGTACTTC

V gene: TRBV5-5
D gene: -
J gene: TRBJ1-1
clone size: -
CDR3 protein: CASSLEGNTEAFF
CDR3 DNA: TGTGCCAGCAGCCTCGAGGGGAACACTGAAGCTTTCTTT

V gene: TRBV11-2
D gene: -
J gene: TRBJ2-7
clone size: -
CDR3 protein: CASSPDLHEQYF
CDR3 DNA: TGTGCCAGCAGCCCCGATCTACACGAGCAGTACTTC

V gene: TRBV9
D gene: -
J gene: TRBJ2-2
clone size: once
CDR3 protein: CASSGPESLPTGELFF
CDR3 DNA: TGTGCCAGCAGCGGCCCGGAGTCCTTACCCACCGGGGAGCTGTTTTTT

V gene: TRBV7-6
D gene: TRBD1
J gene: TRBJ1-1
clone size: -
CDR3 protein: CASSLRQGYMNTEAFF
CDR3 DNA: TGTGCCAGCAGCTTACGACAGGGGTATATGAACACTGAAGCTTTCTTT

V gene: TRBV6-6
D gene: TRBD1
J gene: TRBJ2-7
clone size: -
CDR3 protein: CASRLGQVSYEQYF
CDR3 DNA: TGTGCCAGCAGACTGGGACAGGTCTCCTACGAGCAGTACTTC

V gene: TRBV13
D gene: -
J gene: TRBJ1-1
clone size: -
CDR3 protein: CASSPPHTGGNTEAFF
CDR3 DNA: TGTGCCAGCAGCCCGCCGCATACGGGGGGGAACACTGAAGCTTTCTTT

V gene: TRBV5-4
D gene: TRBD2
J gene: TRBJ2-7
clone size: few
CDR3 protein: CASSTGTSGGYEQYF
CDR3 DNA: TGTGCCAGCAGCACCGGGACTAGCGGGGGTTACGAGCAGTACTTC

V gene: TRBV7-9
D gene: TRBD2
J gene: TRBJ2-1
clone size: -
CDR3 protein: CASSLRPGLAGVYNEQFF
CDR3 DNA: TGTGCCAGCAGCTTACGGCCGGGACTAGCGGGGGTTTACAATGAGCAGTTCTTC

V gene: TRBV25-1
D gene: -
J gene: TRBJ1-6
clone size: -
CDR3 protein: CASSESAGRNSPLHF
CDR3 DNA: TGTGCCAGCAGTGAATCAGCAGGGAGGAATTCACCCCTCCACTTT

V gene: TRBV21-1
D gene: -
J gene: TRBJ2-7
clone size: once
CDR3 protein: CASSKGAGAYEQYF
CDR3 DNA: TGTGCCAGCAGCAAAGGAGCAGGGGCCTACGAGCAGTACTTC

V gene: TRBV14
D gene: TRBD2
J gene: TRBJ2-7
clone size: -
CDR3 protein: CASSQGILAGGHYEQYF
CDR3 DNA: TGTGCCAGCAGCCAAGGGATACTAGCGGGAGGACACTACGAGCAGTACTTC

V gene: TRBV11-3
D gene: -
J gene: TRBJ2-2
clone size: -
CDR3 protein: CASSPTTGNTGELFF
CDR3 DNA: TGTGCCAGCAGCCCCACGACAGGGAACACCGGGGAGCTGTTTTTT

V gene: TRBV9
D gene: TRBD1
J gene: TRBJ2-2
clone size: once
CDR3 protein: CASSVATGGSTGELFF
CDR3 DNA: TGTGCCAGCAGCGTAGCTACAGGGGGTAGCACCGGGGAGCTGTTTTTT

V gene: TRBV6-5
D gene: -
J gene: TRBJ1-1
clone size: few
CDR3 protein: CASSDWPMNTEAFF
CDR3 DNA: TGTGCCAGCAGTGACTGGCCCATGAACACTGAAGCTTTCTTT